These 20 T cell receptor beta chains share one sample of origin, sequenced in a study of blood T cell repertoires in COVID-19. Using immunoSEQ multiplex PCR, the repertoire was profiled, and TCRdb retains in-frame clones only, with some absent. This table has 130,000 to 150,000 clones, approximately 85% appearing once. What was sequenced was peripheral blood. The source is a woman aged 55-70 years with COVID-19, enrolled during active disease.

The table lists this clone with a few counts. J is TRBJ2-3 and V is TRBV19; 7 bases are shared with TRBD1. J was trimmed by 4 bases and V by 9 bases; bases with no gene match: 10. CDR3 length: 14 amino acids. Germline assignment: CDR1 LNHDA and CDR2 SQIVND (reference sequence). CDR3 nucleotide sequence: TGTGCCAGCACCTTGGGACAGTCCGCAGATACGCAGTATTTT. Its translation: CASTLGQSADTQYF. Full variable domain (remainder filled in from reference TRBV19 and TRBJ2-3): DGGITQSPKYLFRKEGQNVTLSCEQNLNHDAMYWYRQDPGQGLRLIYYSQIVNDFQKGDIAEGYSVSREKKESFPLTVTSAQKNPTAFYLCASTLGQSADTQYFGPGTRLTVL.

This rearrangement joins TRBV19 to TRBJ2-7; TRBD2 agrees at 7 bases. The J segment lost 2 bases and the V segment lost 3 bases, leaving 1 base of the junction unmatched. Germline assignment: CDR1 LNHDA and CDR2 SQIVND (reference sequence). The CDR3 is 13 residues long. CDR3 in amino acids: CASSIAGAYEQYF. As DNA, the CDR3 is TGTGCCAGTAGTATTGCGGGGGCCTACGAGCAGTACTTC.

This chain connects TRBV27 to TRBJ1-2, with 9 positions matching TRBD1. J gave up 6 bases and V 6 bases, and 5 bases lay outside the gene matches. The germline V gene encodes CDR1 MNHEY and CDR2 SMNVEV (reference sequence). The CDR3 contains 13 residues. The CDR3 protein is CASSGTGRNGYTF. DNA for the CDR3: TGTGCCAGCAGCGGGACAGGGCGCAATGGCTACACCTTC.

This chain uses TRBV5-1 with TRBJ1-1; D unclear. The V end was cut by 1 base, the J end by 0 bases, with 13 bases between. Germline V CDR1 and CDR2: SGHRS, YFSETQ. This CDR3 region has 16 residues. This CDR3 reads CASSLKLGGMNTEAFF. DNA for the CDR3: TGCGCCAGCAGCTTGAAACTCGGCGGCATGAACACTGAAGCTTTCTTT.

The chain couples TRBV7-9 to TRBJ1-2; no reliable D call. The germline CDR1 and CDR2 sequences are SEHNR and FQNEAQ (reference sequence). Between the trimmed V and J ends, which lost 3 bases and 3 bases, there was a span of 5 bases. The CDR3 contains 12 residues. CDR3 nucleotide sequence: TGTGCCAGCAGCTTGTCAGACTATGGCTACACCTTC. Amino acid sequence: CASSLSDYGYTF.

The rearrangement uses TRBV9 and TRBJ2-7; 11 nucleotides line up with TRBD1. The V segment lost 3 bases and the J segment 3 bases; nucleotides outside the gene matches: 5. The CDR3 covers 15 residues. Per the germline V gene, CDR1 is SGDLS and CDR2 is YYNGEE. CDR3 nucleotides: TGTGCCAGCAGCGAGGGGACAGGGGGGGACTACGAGCAGTACTTC. It encodes CASSEGTGGDYEQYF.

This clone is a singleton in its sample. The chain links TRBV5-4 to TRBJ2-1; possible D gene TRBD2, 6 bases. This CDR3 has 17 amino acids. Germline CDR1 SGHNT, CDR2 YYREEE (reference sequence). V shed 4 bases and J shed 0 bases, with 17 bases lying between them. CDR3 amino acids: CASSAPGSGRSYNEQFF. The CDR3 nucleotides read TGTGCCAGCAGCGCCCCCGGGAGCGGACGCTCCTACAATGAGCAGTTCTTC.

The chain joins TRBV4-2 to TRBJ2-2; 7 bases match TRBD1. The CDR3 consists of 17 residues. J gave up 6 bases and V 0 bases, and 10 bases lay outside the gene matches. Germline lookup yields CDR1 LGHNA and CDR2 YNFKEQ. The CDR3 DNA reads TGTGCCAGCAGCCAAGATTGGCGCAGGGGGTTCGCCGGGGAGCTGTTTTTT. This translates into CASSQDWRRGFAGELFF.

With respect to this clone: One end of the junction fails to match germline, which may point to a read error. Other nucleotide sequences from this sample produce the same CDR3. The rearrangement links TRBV12-5 to TRBJ2-5; the D call may be TRBD1 or TRBD2 (6 bases each). The CDR3 consists of 17 residues. The germline V gene has CDR1 LGHNT and CDR2 FRNRAP. The CDR3 coding sequence is TGTGCTCGTGGTTTGGGGGGCACAGGCGGGGAACAAGAGACCCAGTACTTC. Its translation is CARGLGGTGGEQETQYF.

V usage is TRBV7-6 and J usage is TRBJ1-4; 8 bases agree with TRBD1. The CDR3 contains 15 residues. Germline values: CDR1 SGHVS, CDR2 FNYEAQ. Germline trimming cut 3 bases from V and 8 bases from J; bases unmatched to any gene: 8. The CDR3 sequence is CASSFGQGRGEKLFF. As DNA, the CDR3 is TGTGCCAGCAGCTTTGGACAGGGAAGAGGAGAAAAACTGTTTTTT.

The rearrangement links TRBV6-5 to TRBJ1-5; D is uncertain. Germline-derived CDR1 and CDR2 are MNHEY and SVGAGI. V was trimmed by 6 bases and J by 0 bases, leaving 6 bases between them. This CDR3 is 13 amino acids long. CDR3 protein: CASSAYSNQPQHF. The DNA of the CDR3 is TGTGCCAGCAGCGCCTATAGCAATCAGCCCCAGCATTTT.

CDR3 loop: CASSHTGTGAGELFF. Written as DNA, the CDR3 is TGCGCCAGCAGCCATACCGGGACAGGGGCCGGGGAGCTGTTTTTT. The rearrangement links TRBV4-1 to TRBJ2-2; 10 nucleotides agree with TRBD1. V dropped 3 bases and J dropped 6; count of bases not matched to a gene: 4. The CDR3 loop spans 15 amino acids. The V gene's germline CDR1 is MGHRA and CDR2 YSYEKL.

The chain uses TRBV5-1 and TRBJ1-2; 7 bases match TRBD1. The CDR3 has 13 residues. Per the germline V gene, CDR1 is SGHRS and CDR2 is YFSETQ. J lost 8 bases, V lost 0 bases, and 4 bases had no gene match. CDR3 in amino acids: CASSLGQGGGYTF. The CDR3 nucleotides read TGCGCCAGCAGCTTGGGACAGGGAGGAGGCTACACCTTC.

The chain has TRBV4-1 and TRBJ2-3; 11 positions match TRBD2. This CDR3 is 18 amino acids long. The ends lost 1 base at V and 0 bases at J; junction bases unmatched: 6. Germline V CDR1 and CDR2: MGHRA, YSYEKL. The CDR3 DNA reads as TGCGCCAGCAGCCAAGGACTAGCGGGGAGTCCTAGCACAGATACGCAGTATTTT. Its protein is CASSQGLAGSPSTDTQYF.

This chain connects TRBV5-6 to TRBJ2-7; a weak D match, TRBD1 (6 bases). The V gene's germline CDR1 is SGHDT and CDR2 YYEEEE. Trimming took off 2 bases at V and 0 bases at J, with 18 bases between the two ends. The CDR3 loop spans 17 amino acids. This chain's CDR3 is CASSFWFMGQSSYEQYF. CDR3 sequence (DNA): TGTGCCAGCAGCTTCTGGTTTATGGGACAATCCTCCTACGAGCAGTACTTC.

The V and J genes are TRBV4-2 and TRBJ2-3, with TRBD2 identical over 13 bases. V lost 4 bases and J lost 3; bases outside the gene matches: 4. Germline assignment: CDR1 LGHNA and CDR2 YNFKEQ. This CDR3 comprises 16 residues. The CDR3 coding sequence is TGTGCCAGCAGCCCGGGGACTAGCGGGGAAACAGATACGCAGTATTTT. Protein product: CASSPGTSGETDTQYF.

J is TRBJ1-1 and V is TRBV5-6, with 7 bases lining up with TRBD1. Germline V gene sequence: CDR1 SGHDT, CDR2 YYEEEE. V dropped 0 bases and J dropped 6; count of bases not matched to a gene: 5. The CDR3 totals 14 residues. CDR3 residues: CASSLGRGLAEAFF. As DNA, the CDR3 is TGTGCCAGCAGCTTGGGCAGGGGGTTGGCTGAAGCTTTCTTT.

V gene TRBV27 combines with J gene TRBJ1-1; D gene ambiguous. CDR1 and CDR2 from the germline V gene are MNHEY and SMNVEV (reference sequence). The CDR3 has 15 amino acids. V lost 8 bases and J lost 3, with 19 bases in between. The CDR3 protein is CASARPPPRDTEAFF. The CDR3 nucleotides are TGTGCCAGCGCCAGACCCCCCCCTCGGGACACTGAAGCTTTCTTT.

The chain has TRBV7-2 and TRBJ1-6; TRBD1 aligns across 7 bases. Germline V gives CDR1 SGHTA, CDR2 FQGNSA. V lost 1 base to trimming and J lost 6 bases; unmatched junction nucleotides: 3. The CDR3 runs 15 residues. CDR3 nucleotides: TGTGCCAGCAGCTTAGTTGCAGGGGGTAATTCACCCCTCCACTTT. Protein product: CASSLVAGGNSPLHF.

This chain joins TRBV30 and TRBJ1-6, with 9 bases aligning to TRBD1. The CDR3 loop spans 14 amino acids. V lost 4 bases to trimming and J lost 7 bases; unmatched junction nucleotides: 5. Germline V gene data show CDR1 as GTSNPN and CDR2 as SVGIG (reference sequence). Here the CDR3 reads CAWMIGQGNSPLHF. The DNA of the CDR3 is TGTGCCTGGATGATAGGACAGGGGAATTCACCCCTCCACTTT.